One sample yielded the 27 T cell receptor beta chains listed below, sequenced in a study of T cell responses to AZD1222 COVID-19 vaccine. The repertoire was sequenced with immunoSEQ multiplex PCR; TCRdb's copy has only in-frame clones and lacks some. The table includes some 150,000 clones, 90% to 95% detected once. This material consisted of peripheral blood, taken on day 0 of MenACWY control vaccination. These receptors all stem from an adult in good health.

J is TRBJ1-5 and V is TRBV6-2 or TRBV6-3, with TRBD1 identical over 9 bases. The ends lost 2 bases at V and 3 bases at J; junction bases unmatched: 11. The CDR3 totals 18 residues. Germline values: CDR1 MNHEY, CDR2 SVGEGT. The CDR3 sequence is CASSYEAGTGINNQPQHF. As DNA, the CDR3 is TGTGCCAGCAGTTACGAAGCCGGGACAGGGATCAACAATCAGCCCCAGCATTTT.

Regarding this clone: This same CDR3 is encoded by further DNA sequences in the sample. The rearrangement uses TRBV20-1 and TRBJ2-7; D is unclear. V lost 3 bases and J 0 bases, leaving 3 bases between the germline ends. This CDR3 spans 11 amino acids. Germline-derived CDR1 and CDR2 are DFQATT and SNEGSKA (reference sequence). The CDR3 is CSARDSYEQYF. The CDR3 DNA is TGCAGTGCTAGGGACTCCTACGAGCAGTACTTC.

The chain links TRBV7-2 to TRBJ1-1; D ambiguous. Germline V gene lookup returns CDR1 SGHTA and CDR2 FQGNSA. The CDR3 runs to 13 residues. Trimming removed 1 base from V and 2 bases from J, with 5 bases in between. The CDR3 region is CASSLGTNTEAFF. The CDR3 DNA is TGTGCCAGCAGCTTAGGGACCAACACTGAAGCTTTCTTT.

The V call is TRBV4-1, the J call TRBJ2-1; 7 positions match TRBD2. J was trimmed by 8 bases and V by 2 bases; bases with no gene match: 12. The CDR3 spans 16 residues. Germline lookup yields CDR1 MGHRA and CDR2 YSYEKL. In nucleotides, the CDR3 is TGCGCCAGCAGCCAATGGGGCGGGAGAGCTCAAGATGAGCAGTTCTTC. This gives the protein CASSQWGGRAQDEQFF.

The CDR3 sequence is CASSPPGHTTGYGYTF. The CDR3 DNA reads as TGTGCCAGCTCACCACCGGGTCACACAACTGGATATGGCTACACCTTC. The V call is TRBV18, the J call TRBJ1-2, with no clear D. The length of the CDR3 is 16 residues. The V gene lost 0 bases and the J gene lost 5 bases, with 16 bases spanning the gap. Looked up from germline, CDR1 is KGHSH and CDR2 is LQKENI.

The chain is built from TRBV19 and TRBJ2-2; TRBD1 or TRBD2 may be the D gene (5 bases each). The CDR3 totals 14 residues. Germline CDR1 and CDR2: LNHDA and SQIVND (reference sequence). V lost 7 bases and J 6 bases, leaving 15 bases between the germline ends. The CDR3 DNA follows: TGTGCCAGTATTTTATCCGGGGCCCCCGGGGAGCTGTTTTTT. Residues: CASILSGAPGELFF.

The CDR3, as DNA: TGCGCCAGCACAAGGGGGGGGCGGAATACTGAAGCTTTCTTT. As protein: CASTRGGRNTEAFF. The chain uses TRBV10-1 and TRBJ1-1; D is possibly TRBD1 (6 bases). CDR1 and CDR2 (germline): WNHNN, SYGVQD (reference sequence). The CDR3 totals 14 residues. Trimming cost V 7 bases and J 5 bases, with 17 bases left between them.

The chain employs TRBV5-1 and TRBJ2-7, with 8 bases lining up with TRBD1. The CDR3 runs 15 residues. The junction had 8 bases not matched to a gene; V was cut back by 0 bases and J by 6 bases. Germline values: CDR1 SGHRS, CDR2 YFSETQ. CDR3 bases: TGCGCCAGCAGCTTGGACACGAGGGACAGGATCGAGCAGTACTTC. Translating gives CASSLDTRDRIEQYF.

The chain employs TRBV13 and TRBJ2-2; the D gene is possibly TRBD1 (5 bases). The CDR3 extends over 15 amino acids. CDR1 PRHDT and CDR2 FYEKMQ come from the germline V gene (reference sequence). Trimming shortened V by 1 base and J by 1 base, and 7 bases separated the two germline ends. CDR3 loop: CASSLDRGNTGELFF. Written as DNA, the CDR3 is TGTGCCAGCAGCTTAGATAGGGGGAACACCGGGGAGCTGTTTTTT.

The genes are TRBV19 and TRBJ2-7; 12 positions agree with TRBD2. Looked up from germline, CDR1 is LNHDA and CDR2 is SQIVND (reference sequence). The CDR3 runs to 15 residues. V was clipped by 5 bases and J by 4 bases; unmatched bases: 6. As DNA, the CDR3 is TGTGCCAGTAGTCACGGACTAGCGGGAACTTACGAGCAGTACTTC. Protein: CASSHGLAGTYEQYF.

This chain connects TRBV5-1 to TRBJ2-7; TRBD2 matches at 7 bases. Germline trimming cut 0 bases from V and 6 bases from J; bases unmatched to any gene: 6. The CDR3 length is 14 residues. In germline, CDR1 is SGHRS, CDR2 YFSETQ. The CDR3 is CASSLGAREGEQYF. The CDR3 DNA is TGCGCCAGCAGCTTGGGGGCCAGGGAGGGCGAGCAGTACTTC.

The chain carries TRBV7-2 and TRBJ2-1; unclear D gene. The CDR3 runs 15 residues. V lost 5 bases and J 0 bases, leaving 11 bases between the germline ends. From germline, CDR1 is SGHTA and CDR2 FQGNSA. CDR3 DNA sequence: TGTGCCAGCAGCCCAGACTCGCGCTCCTACAATGAGCAGTTCTTC. Translating gives CASSPDSRSYNEQFF.

This clone was seen only once. The chain couples TRBV29-1 to TRBJ1-5; D is perhaps TRBD1 (6 bases). Between the trimmed V and J ends, which lost 7 bases and 7 bases, there was a span of 14 bases. In germline, CDR1 is SQVTM, CDR2 ANQGSEA. The CDR3 spans 12 residues. The CDR3, as DNA: TGCAGCGCCCGGGACACAGACCAGCCCCAGCATTTT. Amino acid sequence: CSARDTDQPQHF.

The V gene is TRBV4-3, the J gene TRBJ2-1; either TRBD1 or TRBD2 may fit D (5 bases each). The germline V gene encodes CDR1 LGHNA and CDR2 YSLEER. This CDR3 has 16 amino acids. Trimming left V 3 bases short and J 9 bases short, with 21 bases between. For the CDR3, the DNA is TGCGCCAGCAGCCACAAGCGCCAGGGCCCGGGAAGTGAGCAGTTCTTC. Amino acids: CASSHKRQGPGSEQFF.

The chain has TRBV5-1 and TRBJ1-5; D is unclear. Germline V gene lookup returns CDR1 SGHRS and CDR2 YFSETQ. With 0 bases removed from V and 0 bases from J, the gap between germline ends came to 10 bases. The CDR3 runs 16 residues. The CDR3 is CASSLEHSGSNQPQHF. As DNA, the CDR3 is TGCGCCAGCAGCTTGGAACATTCGGGTAGCAATCAGCCCCAGCATTTT.

The CDR3 sequence: CASSQGLTWQETQYF. CDR3 nucleotide sequence: TGCGCCAGCAGCCAAGGCCTGACTTGGCAAGAGACCCAGTACTTC. This chain connects TRBV4-3 to TRBJ2-5; no clear D gene. From germline, CDR1 is LGHNA and CDR2 YSLEER. This CDR3 has 15 amino acids. V shed 1 base and J shed 2 bases, with 11 bases lying between them.

The V and J genes are TRBV27 and TRBJ2-7, with no clear D. CDR3 length: 14 amino acids. The germline CDR1 and CDR2 sequences are MNHEY and SMNVEV (reference sequence). Trimming shortened V by 4 bases and J by 0 bases, and 10 bases separated the two germline ends. DNA for the CDR3: TGTGCCAGCAGTTCCGGCGTGAGCTCCTACGAGCAGTACTTC. Amino acid sequence: CASSSGVSSYEQYF.

The chain carries TRBV5-6 and TRBJ1-3, with 7 nucleotides matching TRBD1. The CDR3 covers 16 residues. V was pared by 1 base and J by 0 bases, with 4 bases of the junction left unmatched. Germline CDR1 is SGHDT and CDR2 is YYEEEE. The CDR3 is CASSLSWTGSGNTIYF. Written as DNA, the CDR3 is TGTGCCAGCAGCTTGTCATGGACAGGCTCTGGAAACACCATATATTTT.

The genes are TRBV24-1 and TRBJ2-2, with D perhaps matching TRBD2 (6 bases). Looked up from germline, CDR1 is KGHDR and CDR2 is SFDVKD. V lost 0 bases and J lost 8, with 12 bases in between. The CDR3 extends over 15 amino acids. CDR3 region: CATSDLREGTGELFF. The CDR3 region has the DNA TGTGCCACCAGTGATTTGCGAGAGGGGACTGGGGAGCTGTTTTTT.

V and J are TRBV7-2 and TRBJ2-1; 8 nucleotides align to TRBD2. This CDR3 is 14 amino acids long. The germline V gene encodes CDR1 SGHTA and CDR2 FQGNSA. V was pared by 3 bases and J by 6 bases, with 4 bases of the junction left unmatched. Here the CDR3 reads CASSFSGTTNEQFF. CDR3 DNA sequence: TGTGCCAGCAGCTTTAGCGGGACAACCAATGAGCAGTTCTTC. Supplemented by reference TRBV7-2 and TRBJ2-1, the full variable domain reads GAGVSQSPSNKVTEKGKDVELRCDPISGHTALYWYRQSLGQGLEFLIYFQGNSAPDKSGLPSDRFSAERTGGSVSTLTIQRTQQEDSAVYLCASSFSGTTNEQFFGPGTRLTVL.

V is TRBV12-5 and J is TRBJ1-5; TRBD1 matches 7 bases. CDR1 and CDR2 from the germline V gene are LGHNT and FRNRAP. The CDR3 length is 12 residues. V trimming: 6 bases; J trimming: 4 bases; junction bases outside the gene matches: 0. The CDR3 DNA is TGTGCTAGTGGGACAGGGAATCAGCCCCAGCATTTT. It encodes CASGTGNQPQHF.

This clone occurred once. V usage is TRBV11-2 and J usage is TRBJ2-5; 13 positions agree with TRBD2. V lost 4 bases and J lost 4; bases outside the gene matches: 12. The CDR3 length is 18 residues. The germline CDR1 and CDR2 sequences are SGHAT and FQNNGV. This CDR3 reads CASSSGTTSGRRGETQYF. The CDR3 nucleotides are TGTGCCAGCAGCTCAGGAACGACTAGCGGGAGGCGGGGAGAGACCCAGTACTTC.

This clone was detected once. V usage is TRBV16 and J usage is TRBJ1-5, with 7 bases that match TRBD1. Germline CDR1 reads KGHSY; CDR2 reads FQNENV. The trim removed 4 bases at V and 2 bases at J, leaving 2 bases unmatched. The CDR3 has 14 residues. CDR3 protein: CASSLGQGNQPQHF. CDR3 coding DNA: TGTGCCAGCAGCCTCGGACAGGGCAATCAGCCCCAGCATTTT.

The genes are TRBV5-1 and TRBJ2-3; D ambiguous. This CDR3 contains 14 residues. CDR1 SGHRS and CDR2 YFSETQ come from the germline V gene. The V end lost 4 bases, the J end lost 2 bases, and 11 bases lay between the germline ends. The CDR3 nucleotides read TGCGCCAGCAGCCCGGGTATCTCCACAGATACGCAGTATTTT. Translation: CASSPGISTDTQYF.

V gene TRBV11-2 combines with J gene TRBJ2-5, with TRBD2 matching over 9 bases. With V trimmed by 4 bases and J by 4 bases, 4 bases remained unmatched. The germline CDR1 and CDR2 sequences are SGHAT and FQNNGV. The CDR3 runs 14 residues. The CDR3 bases are TGTGCCAGCAGCTCCGCGGGAGGGGGAGAGACCCAGTACTTC. Its translation is CASSSAGGGETQYF.

The chain is built from TRBV11-3 and TRBJ1-3; D unresolved. Germline V gene data show CDR1 as SGHNT and CDR2 as YENEEA. The CDR3 is 18 residues long. Trimming pared 2 bases from V and 0 bases from J, leaving 17 bases between. CDR3 DNA sequence: TGTGCCAGCAGCTTACAGTCTCATCGGCGGGACTCTGGAAACACCATATATTTT. Translating it yields CASSLQSHRRDSGNTIYF.

V usage is TRBV2 and J usage is TRBJ2-2, with D possibly matching TRBD1 (6 bases). The CDR3 extends over 18 amino acids. Germline V gives CDR1 SNHLY, CDR2 FYNNEI. Trimming stripped 4 bases from V and 6 bases from J, with 24 bases between. The CDR3 protein is CASSVTGTLIQLAGELFF. CDR3 DNA: TGTGCCAGCAGTGTAACAGGGACCTTAATCCAACTTGCCGGGGAGCTGTTTTTT.